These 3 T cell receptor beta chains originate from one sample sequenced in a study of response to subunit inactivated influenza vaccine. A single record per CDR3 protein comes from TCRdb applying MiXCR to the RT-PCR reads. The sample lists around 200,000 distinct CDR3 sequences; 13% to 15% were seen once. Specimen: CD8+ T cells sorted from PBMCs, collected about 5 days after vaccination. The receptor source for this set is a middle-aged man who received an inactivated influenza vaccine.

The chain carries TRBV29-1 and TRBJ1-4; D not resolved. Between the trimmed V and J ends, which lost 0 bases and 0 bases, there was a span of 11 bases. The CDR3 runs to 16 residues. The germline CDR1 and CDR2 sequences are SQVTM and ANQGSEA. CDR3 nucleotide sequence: TGCAGCGTTGAAGATCCCGGACGAGCAACTAATGAAAAACTGTTTTTT. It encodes CSVEDPGRATNEKLFF.

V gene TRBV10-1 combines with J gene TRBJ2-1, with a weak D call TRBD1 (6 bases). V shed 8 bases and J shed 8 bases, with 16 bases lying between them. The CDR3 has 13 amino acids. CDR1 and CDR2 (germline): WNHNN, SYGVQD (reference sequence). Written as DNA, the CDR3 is TGCGCCAGCGGACAGACCGGGTTGGATGAGCAGTTCTTC. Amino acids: CASGQTGLDEQFF.

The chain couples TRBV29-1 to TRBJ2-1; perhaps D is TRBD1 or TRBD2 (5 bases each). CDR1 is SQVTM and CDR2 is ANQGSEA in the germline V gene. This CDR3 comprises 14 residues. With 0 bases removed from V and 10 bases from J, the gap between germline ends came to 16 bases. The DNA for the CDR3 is TGCAGCGTTGAAGATCGGGGCCACGGGGTGGAGCAGTTCTTC. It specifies CSVEDRGHGVEQFF.